This T cell receptor beta chain was documented in a study of T cell responses to AZD1222 COVID-19 vaccine. Study findings and constraints: Clonal diversity was possibly underestimated; the donors were predominantly white British and more often female. A reported finding is that nearly half of spike-specific TCRs target unmutated variant regions. Spike regions recognized by vaccine-associated CD4 TCRs spanned the protein, led by 160-218 and 743-854. Repertoire sampling was restricted to post-peak T cell response timepoints.

Note on this clone: Its antigen is still unknown.

This table comes from immunoSEQ multiplex PCR, and its TCRdb copy is limited to in-frame clones, with some not included. This sample has about 140,000 clones, with around nine tenths found just once. This clonotype originated in an adult in good health. The source was peripheral blood, collected on day 0 of AZD1222 vaccination.

The CDR3, as DNA: TGTGCCAGCTGTCCAGGGGGCATAAATGAAAAACTGTTTTTT. This codes for CASCPGGINEKLFF. The chain couples TRBV28 to TRBJ1-4; 8 bases map to TRBD1. This CDR3 comprises 14 residues. V lost 8 bases, J lost 5 bases, and 7 bases stayed unmatched. The germline gives CDR1 MDHEN, CDR2 SYDVKM.